One and the same sample provided the 21 T cell receptor beta chains below, sequenced in a study of T cell repertoires in cytomegalovirus infection. Their cognate antigens are unknown. TCRdb recomputed calls from the reads with MiXCR, one row per CDR3 protein. The table lists about a million distinct CDR3 sequences, roughly 30% of them singletons. The sequencing used cultured CD8+ T cells from PBMCs, collected from culture after CMV antigen stimulation. All receptors come from a human donor in good health (CMV status not recorded). Some clones in this sample may be carry-over from other donors' samples.

A few counts support this clonotype. The CDR3 protein is CASGDGSYEQYF. DNA of the CDR3: TGTGCCAGCGGGGACGGAAGCTACGAGCAGTACTTC. This chain uses TRBV12-3 or TRBV12-4 with TRBJ2-7, with D possibly being TRBD1 or TRBD2 (5 bases each). V lost 8 bases and J lost 3, with 11 bases in between. This CDR3 has 12 residues.

This clonotype came up a few times. The chain links TRBV6-1 to TRBJ2-7; D is uncertain. This CDR3 has 11 amino acids. V shed 7 bases and J shed 5 bases, with 9 bases lying between them. Germline V gives CDR1 MNHNS, CDR2 SASEGT. CDR3 coding DNA: TGTGCCAGCACCGGAACCCACGAGCAGTACGTC. It translates to CASTGTHEQYV.

The chain carries TRBV6-5 and TRBJ1-2, with D possibly matching TRBD1 (5 bases). The germline V gene has CDR1 MNHEY and CDR2 SVGAGI. This CDR3 comprises 15 residues. The V end lost 3 bases, the J end lost 6 bases, and 17 bases lay between the germline ends. The CDR3 region has the DNA TGTGCCAGCAGTTATGATGAGGGGCGGTGGGATGGCTACACCTTC. Its protein is CASSYDEGRWDGYTF.

This chain connects TRBV20-1 to TRBJ2-2, with D hard to call. V lost 7 bases, J lost 7 bases, and 10 bases lay in between. The CDR3 runs to 11 residues. Germline V lookup: CDR1 DFQATT, CDR2 SNEGSKA (reference sequence). The CDR3 bases are TGCAGTGTTCAGGCGGACGGGGAGCTGTTTTTT. Residues: CSVQADGELFF.

A word on this clonotype: Because the CDR3 is missing its conserved closing phenylalanine or tryptophan, this is likely a read error. This chain uses TRBV7-8 with TRBJ1-5; TRBD1 might be the D (5 bases). The ends were cut back, 2 bases at V and 6 bases at J, with 5 bases in the middle. From germline, CDR1 is SGHVS and CDR2 FQNEAQ. The CDR3 extends over 12 amino acids. The DNA for the CDR3 is TGTGCCAGCAGCTTAAGGGGTCAGCCCCAGCATATT. This encodes CASSLRGQPQHI.

This clonotype was seen ten or more times. This chain joins TRBV6-1 and TRBJ2-1; D remains ambiguous. This CDR3 has 18 residues. The germline CDR1 and CDR2 sequences are MNHNS and SASEGT. Trimming cost V 2 bases and J 0 bases, with 17 bases left between them. In nucleotides, the CDR3 is TGTGCCAGCAGTGAAAACCCGTTCGATATCCTCTCCTACAATGAGCAGTTCTTC. Protein sequence: CASSENPFDILSYNEQFF.

The V and J genes are TRBV11-2 and TRBJ2-5; the match to TRBD2 covers 8 bases. The germline V gene has CDR1 SGHAT and CDR2 FQNNGV. The V and J ends lost 6 bases and 5 bases, in that order; junction bases with no gene match: 11. The CDR3 runs 15 residues. DNA of the CDR3: TGTGCCAGCAGGCCCTACGGGGGGGCAGGTGAGACCCAGTACTTC. Protein sequence: CASRPYGGAGETQYF.

This clonotype showed up many times. V gene TRBV7-9 combines with J gene TRBJ1-1, with 9 nucleotides matching TRBD1. The CDR3 covers 15 residues. Per the germline V gene, CDR1 is SEHNR and CDR2 is FQNEAQ (reference sequence). V trimming: 0 bases; J trimming: 4 bases; junction bases outside the gene matches: 3. DNA of the CDR3: TGTGCCAGCAGCTTAGCCGAGACAGGGGGCACTGAAGCTTTCTTT. Protein sequence: CASSLAETGGTEAFF.

This chain joins TRBV7-9 and TRBJ1-2, with D hard to call. CDR1 is SEHNR and CDR2 is FQNEAQ in the germline V gene (reference sequence). The CDR3 has 16 residues. V lost 1 base, J lost 0 bases, and 12 bases lay in between. The CDR3 DNA follows: TGTGCCAGCAGCTTAGGAGGCGGGGTAGCTAACTATGGCTACACCTTC. It translates to CASSLGGGVANYGYTF.

This clonotype was counted a single time. An end of the junction differs from the germline gene, which may be a read error. CDR3: CASMDGFLDEQFF. For the CDR3, the DNA is TGTGCCAGCATGGACGGGTTTTTGGATGAGCAGTTCTTC. The chain combines TRBV4-1 with TRBJ2-1, with D unclear. This CDR3 has 13 residues. Per germline, CDR1 MGHRA and CDR2 YSYEKL.

The chain recombines TRBV3-1 with TRBJ1-2, with D possibly TRBD1 on 6 matching bases. Trimming stripped 0 bases from V and 2 bases from J, with 10 bases between. The CDR3 has 15 amino acids. Germline V gene data show CDR1 as LGHDT and CDR2 as YNNKEL (reference sequence). The CDR3 here is CASSQDGTPNYGYTF. CDR3 nucleotide sequence: TGTGCCAGCAGCCAAGATGGGACACCCAACTATGGCTACACCTTC.

This clonotype came up many times. This chain joins TRBV7-2 and TRBJ1-2; 10 nucleotides agree with TRBD1. After removal of 3 bases from V and 8 bases from J, the junction contained 9 bases not matched to a gene. Germline V gene data show CDR1 as SGHTA and CDR2 as FQGNSA. The CDR3 is made up of 15 amino acids. The CDR3 reads CASSLDRGYEDGYTF. The CDR3 DNA is TGTGCCAGCAGCTTGGACAGGGGGTATGAAGACGGCTACACCTTC. The full variable domain, completed using reference TRBV7-2 and TRBJ1-2, is GAGVSQSPSNKVTEKGKDVELRCDPISGHTALYWYRQSLGQGLEFLIYFQGNSAPDKSGLPSDRFSAERTGGSVSTLTIQRTQQEDSAVYLCASSLDRGYEDGYTFGSGTRLTVV.

This clonotype has ten or more counts. The chain employs TRBV5-4 and TRBJ2-3; D is possibly TRBD1 (5 bases). V shed 0 bases and J shed 1 base, with 9 bases lying between them. The CDR3 length is 15 residues. The germline V gene encodes CDR1 SGHNT and CDR2 YYREEE (reference sequence). CDR3 nucleotide sequence: TGTGCCAGCAGCTTGGAGGGGATCGGCACAGATACGCAGTATTTT. Translated, it gives CASSLEGIGTDTQYF.

The gene calls are TRBV3-1 and TRBJ1-2; D unclear. The V end was cut by 1 base, the J end by 4 bases, with 10 bases between. The germline gives CDR1 LGHDT, CDR2 YNNKEL (reference sequence). There are 14 residues in the CDR3. CDR3 loop: CASSQVGEVYGYTF. The CDR3 DNA is TGTGCCAGCAGCCAAGTCGGAGAGGTCTATGGCTACACCTTC. Supplemented by reference TRBV3-1 and TRBJ1-2, the full variable domain reads DTAVSQTPKYLVTQMGNDKSIKCEQNLGHDTMYWYKQDSKKFLKIMFSYNNKELIINETVPNRFSPKSPDKAHLNLHINSLELGDSAVYFCASSQVGEVYGYTFGSGTRLTVV.

A note on this clonotype: One junction end does not reproduce the germline sequence, and a read error may be involved. CDR3 sequence: CASSWLKINEQFF. As DNA, the CDR3 is TGTGCCAGCAGCTGGCTTAAGATCAATGAGCAGTTTTTC. The chain joins TRBV5-5 to TRBJ2-1; D is uncertain. CDR3 length equals 13 residues. Germline CDR1 and CDR2: SGHKS and YYEKEE (reference sequence).

This clonotype was seen only a few times. The rearrangement links TRBV2 to TRBJ2-1, with TRBD2 as a possible D gene (5 bases). V lost 4 bases to trimming and J lost 3 bases, with 22 bases between them. The CDR3 spans 18 residues. CDR1 and CDR2 (germline): SNHLY, FYNNEI. The CDR3 sequence: CASSVLAEDPSIYNEQFF. As DNA, the CDR3 is TGTGCCAGCAGTGTTTTGGCGGAGGACCCATCGATCTACAATGAGCAGTTCTTC.

In DNA form, the CDR3 reads TGTGCCAGCAGCCAAGGAGGGATGGGCTACACCTTC. This gives the protein CASSQGGMGYTF. The J gene is TRBJ1-2, the V gene TRBV6-8; D uncertain. This CDR3 is 12 amino acids long. Germline CDR1 reads MNHGY; CDR2 reads SAAAGT. The ends were cut back, 6 bases at V and 8 bases at J, with 13 bases in the middle.

The V gene is TRBV6-8, the J gene TRBJ2-3; D uncertain. CDR1 and CDR2 (germline): MNHGY, SAAAGT. The CDR3 has 14 residues. V lost 2 bases to trimming and J lost 2 bases, with 8 bases between them. CDR3 amino acids: CASSYVQVTDTQYF. The DNA for the CDR3 is TGTGCCAGCAGTTACGTCCAGGTCACAGATACGCAGTATTTT.

The chain links TRBV12-3 or TRBV12-4 to TRBJ1-1; D not certain. CDR3 size: 13 residues. Deletions cut 7 bases from V and 4 bases from J, with 13 bases between. CDR3 region: CASTTRMGTEAFF. DNA of the CDR3: TGTGCCAGCACGACGAGGATGGGCACTGAAGCTTTCTTT.

There are a few counts of this clonotype. Written as DNA, the CDR3 is TGTGCCAGCAGTTACGAGAACCAAGAGACCCAGTACTTC. Its translation: CASSYENQETQYF. The rearrangement uses TRBV6-5 and TRBJ2-5; D call uncertain. The CDR3 totals 13 residues. The ends were cut back, 2 bases at V and 0 bases at J, with 4 bases in the middle. Germline CDR1 MNHEY, CDR2 SVGAGI.

CDR3 region: CASSPGGGAEQPQHF. In nucleotides, the CDR3 is TGTGCCAGCAGCCCCGGTGGGGGGGCTGAACAGCCCCAGCATTTT. This chain uses TRBV7-9 with TRBJ1-5; maybe TRBD1 (6 bases). This CDR3 has 15 residues. Trimming removed 5 bases from V and 7 bases from J, with 18 bases in between. In germline, CDR1 is SEHNR, CDR2 FQNEAQ (reference sequence).